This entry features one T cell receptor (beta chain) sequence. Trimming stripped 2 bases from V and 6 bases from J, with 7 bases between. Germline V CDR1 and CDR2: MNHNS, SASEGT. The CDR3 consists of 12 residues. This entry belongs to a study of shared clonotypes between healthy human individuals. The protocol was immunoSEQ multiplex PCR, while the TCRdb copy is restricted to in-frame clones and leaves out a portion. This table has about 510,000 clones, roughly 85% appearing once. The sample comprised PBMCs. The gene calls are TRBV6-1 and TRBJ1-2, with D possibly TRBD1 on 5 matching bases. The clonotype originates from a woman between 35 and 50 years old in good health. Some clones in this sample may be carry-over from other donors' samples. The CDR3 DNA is TGTGCCAGCAGTGAAATGGGGGATGGCTACACCTTC. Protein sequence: CASSEMGDGYTF.